Given below is one T cell receptor beta chain in context. Germline-derived CDR1 and CDR2 are MNHEY and SVGEGT. The CDR3 totals 14 residues. J was trimmed by 5 bases and V by 4 bases; bases with no gene match: 6. This sample is part of a study of blood T cell repertoires in COVID-19. Study-wide context: Acute and convalescent COVID-19 samples came from the United States, Italy and Spain. Sources were T cells, B-cell-depleted T cells, or PBMCs; the material itself was cDNA or gDNA.

As handled by the study authors: The authors estimated nucleated cell counts from reference gene primer amplification. Assay used: immunoSEQ multiplex PCR; TCRdb lists only in-frame clones, some missing. The DNA gave D and trimming, while V, J and clone size come from that table. The sample has 200,000 to 300,000 clones, around 90% seen once. The sequence derives from a man in his sixties who had recovered from COVID-19. The rearrangement uses TRBV6-2 or TRBV6-3 and TRBJ1-2; 8 bases fit TRBD1. The specimen was peripheral blood. CDR3 sequence reads: CASSLQGGSYGYTF. The CDR3 DNA sequence: TGTGCCAGCAGTTTACAGGGGGGTTCTTATGGCTACACCTTC.